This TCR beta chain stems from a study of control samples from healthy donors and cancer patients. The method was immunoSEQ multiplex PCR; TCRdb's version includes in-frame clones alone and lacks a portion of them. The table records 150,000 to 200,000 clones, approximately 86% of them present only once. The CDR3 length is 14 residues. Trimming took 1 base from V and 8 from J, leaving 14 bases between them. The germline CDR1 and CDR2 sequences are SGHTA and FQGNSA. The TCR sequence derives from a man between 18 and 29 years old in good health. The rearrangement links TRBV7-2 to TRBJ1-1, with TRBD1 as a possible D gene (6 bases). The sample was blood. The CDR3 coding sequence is TGTGCCAGCAGCTTAGTGCGGGGGGCGGCAGAAGCTTTCTTT. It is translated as CASSLVRGAAEAFF.